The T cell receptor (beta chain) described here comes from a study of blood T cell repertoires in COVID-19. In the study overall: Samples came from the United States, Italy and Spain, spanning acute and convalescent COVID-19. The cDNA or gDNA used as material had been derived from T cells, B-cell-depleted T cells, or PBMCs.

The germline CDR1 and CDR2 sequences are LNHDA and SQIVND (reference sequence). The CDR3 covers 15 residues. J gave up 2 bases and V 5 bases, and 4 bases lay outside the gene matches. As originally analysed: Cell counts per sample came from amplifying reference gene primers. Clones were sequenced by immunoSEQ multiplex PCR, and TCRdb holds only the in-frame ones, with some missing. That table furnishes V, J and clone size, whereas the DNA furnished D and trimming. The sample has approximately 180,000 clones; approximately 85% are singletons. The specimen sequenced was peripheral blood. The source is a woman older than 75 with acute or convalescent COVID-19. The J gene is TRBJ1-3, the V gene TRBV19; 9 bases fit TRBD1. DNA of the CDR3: TGTGCCAGTAGTCCCGGGACAGGGACTGGAAACACCATATATTTT. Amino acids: CASSPGTGTGNTIYF.